The 2 T cell receptor beta chains below come from one sample, sequenced in a study of early T cells in non-severe SARS-CoV-2 infection. A single record per CDR3 protein comes from TCRdb applying MiXCR to the 5' RACE reads. This table holds around 99,000 distinct CDR3 sequences, around 10% found once. The sample taken for sequencing was whole blood. Receptors originate from an adult who was a healthcare worker with PCR-confirmed SARS-CoV-2 infection or an uninfected control (not recorded which).

Many counts were recorded for this clonotype. V gene TRBV6-1 combines with J gene TRBJ1-1; maybe TRBD1 (6 bases). Trimming cost V 4 bases and J 5 bases, with 11 bases left between them. Germline lookup yields CDR1 MNHNS and CDR2 SASEGT. The CDR3 consists of 13 residues. CDR3 bases: TGTGCCAGCAGTGGAACTCAGGGGACTGAAGCTTTCTTT. This sequence encodes CASSGTQGTEAFF.

This clonotype was recorded many times. The chain is built from TRBV15 and TRBJ2-5; weak D call: TRBD2 (6 bases). V was shortened by 6 bases and J by 5 bases, with 10 bases between the two germline ends. Germline-derived CDR1 and CDR2 are LNHNV and YYDKDF (reference sequence). The CDR3 totals 12 residues. CDR3 sequence: CATRGLVETQYF. The CDR3 DNA follows: TGTGCCACCAGGGGACTGGTTGAGACCCAGTACTTC.